This TCR beta chain emerged from a study of T cells in Graves' hyperthyroidism and ophthalmopathy. Germline V gene data show CDR1 as SGHTA and CDR2 as FQGNSA. Losses at the gene ends were 3 bases for V and 9 bases for J; bases not matched to a gene: 13. The CDR3 loop spans 16 amino acids. It was uncontrolled infection, other autoimmune disease, pregnancy or lactation that excluded patients. The table lists this clonotype with many counts. TCR beta CDR3 regions were amplified from RNA. HTBI primers were used for first-round RT-PCR of the TCR CDR3. In TCRdb, the multiplex PCR reads were re-called with MiXCR into one record per CDR3 protein. Here the sample spans 300,000 to 450,000 distinct CDR3 sequences, 20% to 25% being singletons.

Sequences were obtained from blood. This TCR was recovered from a man in his fifties with Graves' hyperthyroidism. The rearrangement joins TRBV7-2 to TRBJ2-3; 9 positions match TRBD2. The CDR3 nucleotides read TGTGCCAGCAGCTTGAGGTCTAGCGGGGTCTCCGGGACGCAGTATTTT. This translates into CASSLRSSGVSGTQYF.